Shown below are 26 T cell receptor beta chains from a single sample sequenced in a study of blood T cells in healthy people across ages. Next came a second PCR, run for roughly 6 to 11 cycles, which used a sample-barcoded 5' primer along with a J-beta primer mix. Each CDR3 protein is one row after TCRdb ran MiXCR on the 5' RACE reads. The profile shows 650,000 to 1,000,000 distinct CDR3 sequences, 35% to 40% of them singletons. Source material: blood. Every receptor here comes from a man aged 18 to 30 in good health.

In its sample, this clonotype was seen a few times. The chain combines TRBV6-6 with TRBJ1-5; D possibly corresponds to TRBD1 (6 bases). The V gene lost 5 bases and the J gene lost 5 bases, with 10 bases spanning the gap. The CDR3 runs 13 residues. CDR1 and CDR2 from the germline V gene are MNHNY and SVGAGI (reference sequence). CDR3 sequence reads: CASSIGGDQPQHF. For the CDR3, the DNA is TGTGCCAGCAGTATAGGGGGTGATCAGCCCCAGCATTTT.

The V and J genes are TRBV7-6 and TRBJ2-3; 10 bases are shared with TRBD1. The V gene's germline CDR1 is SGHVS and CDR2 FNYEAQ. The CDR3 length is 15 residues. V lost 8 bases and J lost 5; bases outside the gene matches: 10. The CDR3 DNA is TGTGCCAGCGGGCTAGGGACAGGGGATGGAGATACGCAGTATTTT. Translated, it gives CASGLGTGDGDTQYF.

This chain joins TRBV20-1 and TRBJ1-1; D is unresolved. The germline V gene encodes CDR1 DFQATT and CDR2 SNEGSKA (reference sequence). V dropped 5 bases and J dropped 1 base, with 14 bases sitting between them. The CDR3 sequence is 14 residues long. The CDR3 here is CSAAALGGNTEAFF. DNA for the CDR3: TGCAGTGCTGCGGCTCTGGGAGGGAACACTGAAGCTTTCTTT.

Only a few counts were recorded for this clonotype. The CDR3 spells CSAETTGTGQGTQYF. CDR3 nucleotide sequence: TGCAGTGCTGAAACGACCGGGACAGGTCAGGGGACCCAGTACTTC. V usage is TRBV20-1 and J usage is TRBJ2-5, with TRBD1 matching 8 bases. J lost 7 bases, V lost 5 bases, and 15 bases had no gene match. The CDR3 runs to 15 residues. Germline CDR1 reads DFQATT; CDR2 reads SNEGSKA (reference sequence).

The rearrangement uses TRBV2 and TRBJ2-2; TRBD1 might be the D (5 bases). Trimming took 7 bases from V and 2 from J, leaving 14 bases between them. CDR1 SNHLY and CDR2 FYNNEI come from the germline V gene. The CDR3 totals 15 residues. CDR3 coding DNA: TGTGCCAGCATGGCTGGCAGGGCTAACACCGGGGAGCTGTTTTTT. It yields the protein CASMAGRANTGELFF.

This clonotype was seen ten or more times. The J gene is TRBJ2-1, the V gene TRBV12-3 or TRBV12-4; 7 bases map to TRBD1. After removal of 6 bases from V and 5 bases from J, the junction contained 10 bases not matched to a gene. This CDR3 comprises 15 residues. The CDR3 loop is CASSSRGPANNEQFF. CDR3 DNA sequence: TGTGCCAGCAGCTCGAGGGGGCCTGCCAACAATGAGCAGTTCTTC.

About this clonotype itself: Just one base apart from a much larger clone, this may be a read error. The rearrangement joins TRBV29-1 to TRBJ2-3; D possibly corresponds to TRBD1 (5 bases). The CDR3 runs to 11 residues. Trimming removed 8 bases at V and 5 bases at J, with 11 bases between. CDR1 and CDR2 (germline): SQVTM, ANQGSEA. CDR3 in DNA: TGCAGCAGTCGGCAGGGAGATACGCAGTATTTT. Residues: CSSRQGDTQYF.

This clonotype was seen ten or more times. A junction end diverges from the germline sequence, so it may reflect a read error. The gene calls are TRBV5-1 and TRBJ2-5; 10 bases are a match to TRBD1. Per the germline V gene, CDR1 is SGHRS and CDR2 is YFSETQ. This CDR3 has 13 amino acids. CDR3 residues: CASSGTGEETQYF. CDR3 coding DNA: TGTGCCAGCAGCGGGACAGGGGAAGAGACCCAGTACTTC. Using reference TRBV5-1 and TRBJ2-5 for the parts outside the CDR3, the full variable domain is KAGVTQTPRYLIKTRGQQVTLSCSPISGHRSVSWYQQTPGQGLQFLFEYFSETQRNKGNFPGRFSGRQFSNSRSEMNVSTLELGDSALYLCASSGTGEETQYFGPGTRLLVL.

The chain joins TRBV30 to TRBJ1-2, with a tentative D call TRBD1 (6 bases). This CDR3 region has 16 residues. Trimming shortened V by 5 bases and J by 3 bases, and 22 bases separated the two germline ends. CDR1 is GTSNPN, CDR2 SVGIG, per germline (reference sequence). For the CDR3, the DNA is TGTGCCTGGTCCCCGGGACACACAAAAATCGACTATGGCTACACCTTC. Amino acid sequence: CAWSPGHTKIDYGYTF.

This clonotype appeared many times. The CDR3 is CASSHGGTPSYEQYF. CDR3 DNA sequence: TGTGCCAGCAGCCATGGGGGAACTCCCTCCTACGAGCAGTACTTC. The chain is built from TRBV3-1 and TRBJ2-7; D possibly uses TRBD1 or TRBD2 (5 bases each). Germline CDR1 and CDR2: LGHDT and YNNKEL (reference sequence). The CDR3 extends over 15 amino acids. The V gene lost 3 bases and the J gene lost 0 bases, with 12 bases spanning the gap.

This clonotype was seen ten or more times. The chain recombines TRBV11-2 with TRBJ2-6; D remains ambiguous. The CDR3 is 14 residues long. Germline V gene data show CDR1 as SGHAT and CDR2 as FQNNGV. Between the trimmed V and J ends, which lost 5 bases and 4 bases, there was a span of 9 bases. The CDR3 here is CASSPLKGANVLTF. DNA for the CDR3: TGTGCCAGCAGCCCACTTAAAGGGGCCAACGTCCTGACTTTC.

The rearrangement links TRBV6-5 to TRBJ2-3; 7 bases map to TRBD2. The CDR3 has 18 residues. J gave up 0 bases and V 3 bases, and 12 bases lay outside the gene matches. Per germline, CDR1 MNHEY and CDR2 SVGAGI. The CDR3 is CASSYWRLAVLSTDTQYF. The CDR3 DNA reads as TGTGCCAGCAGTTATTGGCGGCTAGCGGTCCTTAGCACAGATACGCAGTATTTT.

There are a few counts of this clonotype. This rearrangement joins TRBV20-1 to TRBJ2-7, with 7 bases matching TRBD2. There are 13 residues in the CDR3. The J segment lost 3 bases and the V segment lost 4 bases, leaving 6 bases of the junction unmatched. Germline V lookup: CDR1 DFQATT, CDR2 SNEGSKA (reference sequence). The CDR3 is CSAKQTSDYEQYF. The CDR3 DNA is TGCAGTGCTAAACAAACTAGCGACTACGAGCAGTACTTC.

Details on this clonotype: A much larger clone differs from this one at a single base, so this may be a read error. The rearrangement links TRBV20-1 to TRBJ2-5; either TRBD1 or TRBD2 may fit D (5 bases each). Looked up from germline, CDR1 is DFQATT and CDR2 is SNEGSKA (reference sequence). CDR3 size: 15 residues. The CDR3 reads CSARDGGTTQEIQYF. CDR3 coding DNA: TGCAGTGCTAGAGATGGGGGAACCACTCAAGAGATCCAGTACTTC.

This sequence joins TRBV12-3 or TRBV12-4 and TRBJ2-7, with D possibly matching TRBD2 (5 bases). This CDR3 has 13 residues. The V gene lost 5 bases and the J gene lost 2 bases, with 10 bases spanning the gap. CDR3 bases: TGTGCCAGCAGTCCACCGGGGACCTACGAGCAGTACTTC. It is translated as CASSPPGTYEQYF.

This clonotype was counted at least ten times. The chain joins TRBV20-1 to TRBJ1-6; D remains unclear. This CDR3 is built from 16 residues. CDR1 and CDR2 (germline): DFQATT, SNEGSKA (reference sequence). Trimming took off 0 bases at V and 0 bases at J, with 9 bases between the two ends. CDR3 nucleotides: TGCAGTGCTAGAGATCGCGGGAGCTCCTATAATTCACCCCTCCACTTT. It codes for CSARDRGSSYNSPLHF.

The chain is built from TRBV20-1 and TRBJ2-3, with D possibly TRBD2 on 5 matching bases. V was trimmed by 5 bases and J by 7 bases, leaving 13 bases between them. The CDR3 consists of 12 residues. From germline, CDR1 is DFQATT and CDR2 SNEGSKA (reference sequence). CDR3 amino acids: CSADLRRNTQYF. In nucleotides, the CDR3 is TGCAGTGCTGACTTGCGGAGGAATACGCAGTATTTT.

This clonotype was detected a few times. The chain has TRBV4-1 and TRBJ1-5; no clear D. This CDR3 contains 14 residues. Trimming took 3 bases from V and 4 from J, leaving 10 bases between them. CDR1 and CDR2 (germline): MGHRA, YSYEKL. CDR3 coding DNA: TGCGCCAGCAGCCATCTAAGTGGAAATCAGCCCCAGCATTTT. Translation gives CASSHLSGNQPQHF.

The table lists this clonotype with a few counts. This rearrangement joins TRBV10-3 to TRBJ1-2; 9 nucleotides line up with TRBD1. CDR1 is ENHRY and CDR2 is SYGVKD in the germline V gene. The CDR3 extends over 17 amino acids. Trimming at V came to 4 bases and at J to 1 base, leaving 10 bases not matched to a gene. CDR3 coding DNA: TGTGCCATCAGTGGTCGGGACAGGGACGATCGTAACTATGGCTACACCTTC. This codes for CAISGRDRDDRNYGYTF.

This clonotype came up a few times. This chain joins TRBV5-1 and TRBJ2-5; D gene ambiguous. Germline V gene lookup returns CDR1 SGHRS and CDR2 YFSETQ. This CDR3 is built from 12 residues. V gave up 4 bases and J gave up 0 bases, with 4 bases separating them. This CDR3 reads CASSDNQETQYF. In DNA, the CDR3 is TGCGCCAGCAGCGACAACCAAGAGACCCAGTACTTC.

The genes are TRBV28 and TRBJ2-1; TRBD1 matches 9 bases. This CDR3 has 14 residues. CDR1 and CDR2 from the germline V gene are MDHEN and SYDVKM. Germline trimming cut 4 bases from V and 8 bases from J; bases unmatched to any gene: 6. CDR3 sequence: CASSSYRGHDEQFF. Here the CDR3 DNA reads TGTGCCAGCAGTTCGTACAGGGGGCACGATGAGCAGTTCTTC.

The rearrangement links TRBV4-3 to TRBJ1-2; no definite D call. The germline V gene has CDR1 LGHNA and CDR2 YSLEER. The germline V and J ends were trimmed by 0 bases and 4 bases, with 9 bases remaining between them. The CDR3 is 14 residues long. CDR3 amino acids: CASSQERAGYGYTF. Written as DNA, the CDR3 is TGCGCCAGCAGCCAAGAAAGGGCGGGCTATGGCTACACCTTC.

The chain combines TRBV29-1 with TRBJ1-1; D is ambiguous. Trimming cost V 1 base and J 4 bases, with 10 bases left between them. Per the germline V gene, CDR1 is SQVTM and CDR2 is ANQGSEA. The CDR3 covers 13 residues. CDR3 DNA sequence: TGCAGCGTTGAAGGGCAGGAAGGCACTGAAGCTTTCTTT. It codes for CSVEGQEGTEAFF.

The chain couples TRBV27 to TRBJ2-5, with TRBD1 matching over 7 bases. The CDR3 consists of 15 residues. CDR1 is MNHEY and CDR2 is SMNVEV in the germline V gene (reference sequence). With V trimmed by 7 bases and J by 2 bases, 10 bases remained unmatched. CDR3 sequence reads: CASNHRGRRQETQYF. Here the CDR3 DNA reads TGTGCCAGCAACCACAGGGGCAGACGGCAAGAGACCCAGTACTTC.

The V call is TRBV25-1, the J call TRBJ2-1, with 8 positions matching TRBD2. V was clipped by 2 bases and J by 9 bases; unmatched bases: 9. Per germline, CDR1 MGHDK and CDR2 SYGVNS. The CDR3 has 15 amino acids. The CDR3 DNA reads TGTGCCAGCAGTGAAAGGGGACTAGGTTCTGGTGAGCAGTTCTTC. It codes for CASSERGLGSGEQFF.

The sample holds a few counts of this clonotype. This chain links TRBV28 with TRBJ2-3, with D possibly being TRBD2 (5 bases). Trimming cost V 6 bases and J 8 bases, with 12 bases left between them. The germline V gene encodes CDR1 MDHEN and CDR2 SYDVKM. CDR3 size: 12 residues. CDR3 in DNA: TGTGCCAGCAGACCAGAGGGTGTTACGCAGTATTTT. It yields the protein CASRPEGVTQYF.